These T cell receptor beta chains were read from a single sample in a study of OX40 agonist ivuxolimab in advanced cancers. The table came from immunoSEQ multiplex PCR; TCRdb's copy has only in-frame clones and leaves some out. The data hold 55,000 to 90,000 clones, with just over 85% observed a single time. Sequencing was performed on CD4+ or CD8+ T cells sorted from blood, taken in a trial of the OX40 agonist ivuxolimab. The receptors here all came from an adult with an advanced solid tumor such as melanoma, head and neck, liver or kidney cancer. Each CDR3 is given with its conserved first and last residue. The order of the fields is V gene, D gene, CDR3 length, J gene, CDR3 protein, CDR3 DNA. D genes are given only for firm matches.

>TRBV7-2|TRBD2|15|TRBJ2-5
CASSLGLAYQETQYF
TGTGCCAGCAGCTTGGGACTAGCTTATCAAGAGACCCAGTACTTC
>TRBV28|NA|14|TRBJ2-3
CASSWERAPDTQYF
TGTGCCAGCAGTTGGGAGAGGGCCCCAGATACGCAGTATTTT
>TRBV7-2|NA|13|TRBJ2-5
CASSPQVGETQYF
TGTGCCAGCAGCCCGCAAGTGGGGGAGACCCAGTACTTC
>TRBV5-1|NA|16|TRBJ1-3
CASSIDLQGSGNTIYF
TGCGCCAGCAGCATTGACCTTCAGGGGTCTGGAAACACCATATATTTT
>TRBV5-4|NA|14|TRBJ1-1
CASRRTGLNTEAFF
TGTGCCAGCAGACGTACAGGTCTGAACACTGAAGCTTTCTTT
>TRBV11-2|TRBD2|16|TRBJ2-7
CASSHRERGTSYEQYF
TGTGCCAGCAGCCATAGAGAGCGGGGAACCTCCTACGAGCAGTACTTC
>TRBV7-3|TRBD1|15|TRBJ2-1
CASSPTRQGRNEQFF
TGTGCCAGCAGCCCCACCCGACAGGGGAGGAATGAGCAGTTCTTC
>TRBV6-5|TRBD1|15|TRBJ1-1
CASSMTGAVNTEAFF
TGTGCCAGCAGTATGACAGGGGCGGTGAACACTGAAGCTTTCTTT
>TRBV30|TRBD1|14|TRBJ2-5
CAWGGQGEGETQYF
TGTGCCTGGGGAGGACAGGGCGAAGGGGAGACCCAGTACTTC
>TRBV21-1|NA|16|TRBJ2-1
CASSFPGGLNDNEQFF
TGTGCCAGCAGCTTCCCAGGAGGGTTAAACGACAATGAGCAGTTCTTC
>TRBV5-1|NA|15|TRBJ1-4
CASSLEGGGDEKLFF
TGCGCCAGCAGCTTGGAGGGTGGAGGGGACGAAAAACTGTTTTTT
>TRBV29-1|NA|12|TRBJ2-3
CSVGQGGDTQYF
TGCAGCGTTGGTCAGGGGGGAGATACGCAGTATTTT
>TRBV5-1|TRBD2|17|TRBJ2-3
CASSELSSGGNTDTQYF
TGCGCCAGCAGTGAGCTATCTTCGGGGGGAAACACAGATACGCAGTATTTT
>TRBV30|NA|13|TRBJ1-5
CAWSVTDNQPQHF
TGTGCCTGGAGTGTAACAGATAATCAGCCCCAGCATTTT
>TRBV29-1|TRBD2|14|TRBJ2-1
CSVQAGANYNEQFF
TGCAGCGTCCAAGCGGGAGCAAACTACAATGAGCAGTTCTTC
>TRBV6-1|NA|14|TRBJ2-7
CASRLETGSYEQYF
TGTGCCAGCCGTCTTGAAACGGGCTCCTACGAGCAGTACTTC
>TRBV30|NA|14|TRBJ1-3
CAWRTGNSAETIYF
TGTGCCTGGAGAACCGGGAACTCCGCCGAAACCATATATTTT
>TRBV9|TRBD2|16|TRBJ2-2
CASSFSGRPLSGELFF
TGTGCCAGCAGCTTTAGCGGGAGGCCCCTTAGCGGGGAGCTGTTTTTT
>TRBV2|NA|17|TRBJ2-1
CASSEAGRTGLRNEQFF
TGTGCCAGCAGTGAAGCGGGTAGAACAGGCCTTCGGAATGAGCAGTTCTTC
>TRBV7-9|NA|14|TRBJ1-1
CASSANWGARDAFF
TGTGCCAGCAGCGCCAATTGGGGGGCCCGGGACGCTTTCTTT
>TRBV7-2|NA|15|TRBJ2-5
CASSLEGGTQETQYF
TGTGCCAGCAGCTTAGAAGGCGGGACTCAAGAGACCCAGTACTTC